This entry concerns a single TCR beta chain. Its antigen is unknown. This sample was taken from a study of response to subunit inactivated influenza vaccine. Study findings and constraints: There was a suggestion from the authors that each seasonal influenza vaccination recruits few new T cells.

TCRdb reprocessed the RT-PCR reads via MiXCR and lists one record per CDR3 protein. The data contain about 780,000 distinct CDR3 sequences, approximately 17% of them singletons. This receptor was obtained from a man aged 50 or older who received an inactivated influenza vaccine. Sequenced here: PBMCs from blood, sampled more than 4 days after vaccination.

In DNA form, the CDR3 reads TGTGCCAGCAGCTTAGAACAGGGGAAAGAGACCCAGTACTTC. Translated: CASSLEQGKETQYF. The chain links TRBV7-8 to TRBJ2-5; TRBD1 agrees at 7 bases. V shed 1 base and J 3 bases; nucleotides not matched to a gene: 2. The CDR3 has 14 amino acids. Germline V CDR1 and CDR2: SGHVS, FQNEAQ. Looking up the rest from reference TRBV7-8 and TRBJ2-5 gives the full variable domain: GAGVSQSPRYKVAKRGQDVALRCDPISGHVSLFWYQQALGQGPEFLTYFQNEAQLDKSGLPSDRFFAERPEGSVSTLKIQRTQQEDSAVYLCASSLEQGKETQYFGPGTRLLVL.